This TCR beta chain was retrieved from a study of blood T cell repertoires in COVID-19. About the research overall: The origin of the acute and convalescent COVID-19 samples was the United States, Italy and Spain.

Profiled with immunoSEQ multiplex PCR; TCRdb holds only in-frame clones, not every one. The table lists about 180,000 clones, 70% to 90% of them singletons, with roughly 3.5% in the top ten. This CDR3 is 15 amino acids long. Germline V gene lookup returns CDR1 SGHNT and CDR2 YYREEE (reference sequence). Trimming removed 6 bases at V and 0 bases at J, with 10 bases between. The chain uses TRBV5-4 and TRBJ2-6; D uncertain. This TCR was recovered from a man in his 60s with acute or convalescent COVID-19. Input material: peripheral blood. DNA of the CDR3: TGTGCCAGCACCCCGCCGAGCTCTGGGGCCAACGTCCTGACTTTC. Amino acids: CASTPPSSGANVLTF.